These T cell receptor beta chains were read from a single sample in a study of graft-versus-host responses after intestinal transplantation. The data were produced by immunoSEQ multiplex PCR, yet TCRdb's version contains in-frame clones alone and is incomplete. The data show approximately 89,000 clones, about 94% seen once. These receptors' antigens are unknown. This sample comprised unstimulated CD4+ T cells sorted from spleen or lymph node cells, obtained before intestinal transplant. All receptors derive from a human donor who received an intestinal transplant. Each CDR3 is given with its conserved first and last residue. D genes are given only for firm matches. A row's size may be missing; if present it is once, few, many or a size class.

cdr3_nt: TGCGCCAGCAGCTTGGCCGTTCAGAGCGGGGGTTACCAAGAGACCCAGTACTTC; cdr3_aa: CASSLAVQSGGYQETQYF; d_call: TRBD2; clone_size: .; j_call: TRBJ2-5; v_call: TRBV5-1
cdr3_nt: TGTGCCAGCAGTGAAACGGGACAGAACACTGAAGCTTTCTTT; cdr3_aa: CASSETGQNTEAFF; d_call: .; clone_size: .; j_call: TRBJ1-1; v_call: TRBV2
cdr3_nt: TGTGCCAGCAGCTCGTTTGAGGGATTGAAGCAGTACTTC; cdr3_aa: CASSSFEGLKQYF; d_call: .; clone_size: .; j_call: TRBJ2-7; v_call: TRBV7-9
cdr3_nt: TGTGCCAGCAGTCAGGGCGCCAATCAGCCCCAGCATTTT; cdr3_aa: CASSQGANQPQHF; d_call: .; clone_size: once; j_call: TRBJ1-5; v_call: TRBV7-9
cdr3_nt: TGTGCCTGGACTGTCGGGGGTGGGTCCTACAATGAGCAGTTCTTC; cdr3_aa: CAWTVGGGSYNEQFF; d_call: .; clone_size: .; j_call: TRBJ2-1; v_call: TRBV30
cdr3_nt: TGTGCCAGCAGCTTTCAGGTCGGCTATGGCTACACCTTC; cdr3_aa: CASSFQVGYGYTF; d_call: .; clone_size: few; j_call: TRBJ1-2; v_call: TRBV7-9
cdr3_nt: TGTGCCAGTAGTCCCCGACAGGGTATGAACACTGAAGCTTTCTTT; cdr3_aa: CASSPRQGMNTEAFF; d_call: TRBD1; clone_size: .; j_call: TRBJ1-1; v_call: TRBV19
cdr3_nt: TGTGCCAGCAGCTTAGACAGGGGCCTGTATGGCTACACCTTC; cdr3_aa: CASSLDRGLYGYTF; d_call: TRBD1; clone_size: .; j_call: TRBJ1-2; v_call: TRBV7-2
cdr3_nt: TGTGCCAGCAGCGGGCGGGGCTACAATGAGCAGTTCTTC; cdr3_aa: CASSGRGYNEQFF; d_call: .; clone_size: .; j_call: TRBJ2-1; v_call: TRBV27
cdr3_nt: TGTGCCAGCAGTTACGTCGCGGGTAATGATATCGAGCAGTACTTC; cdr3_aa: CASSYVAGNDIEQYF; d_call: .; clone_size: .; j_call: TRBJ2-7; v_call: TRBV6-6
cdr3_nt: TGTGCCAGCAGCCGGGGGGGCTCTGGAAACACCATATATTTT; cdr3_aa: CASSRGGSGNTIYF; d_call: .; clone_size: .; j_call: TRBJ1-3; v_call: TRBV13
cdr3_nt: TGTGCCAGCAGCTTAGTGGGGACAGGAGTCTACGAGCAGTACTTC; cdr3_aa: CASSLVGTGVYEQYF; d_call: TRBD1; clone_size: once; j_call: TRBJ2-7; v_call: TRBV11-2
cdr3_nt: TGTGCCAGCAGTGACCGCAGGGGGCGCGGCATTCAGTACTTC; cdr3_aa: CASSDRRGRGIQYF; d_call: TRBD1; clone_size: .; j_call: TRBJ2-4; v_call: TRBV25-1
cdr3_nt: TGTGCCAGCAGTTCGGGACAGGGATTCTACGAGCAGTACTTC; cdr3_aa: CASSSGQGFYEQYF; d_call: TRBD1; clone_size: .; j_call: TRBJ2-7; v_call: TRBV28
cdr3_nt: TGTGCCAGCAGCTTAGCAACGGGGGGTGAGCAGTTCTTC; cdr3_aa: CASSLATGGEQFF; d_call: TRBD2; clone_size: .; j_call: TRBJ2-1; v_call: TRBV7-7
cdr3_nt: TGTGCCAGCAGTCCAGGGGGCGCCGAGACCCAGTACTTC; cdr3_aa: CASSPGGAETQYF; d_call: TRBD1; clone_size: .; j_call: TRBJ2-5; v_call: TRBV28
cdr3_nt: TGTGCCAGCAGCGCACGACTAGCGGGAGAAAACATTCAGTACTTC; cdr3_aa: CASSARLAGENIQYF; d_call: TRBD2; clone_size: .; j_call: TRBJ2-4; v_call: TRBV7-9
cdr3_nt: TGTGCCAGCAACTTGCGTCCGGACAGCGAAAAACTGTTTTTT; cdr3_aa: CASNLRPDSEKLFF; d_call: .; clone_size: .; j_call: TRBJ1-4; v_call: TRBV28
cdr3_nt: TGTGCCAGCAGCTTAACCGGGACTCCAGGGGAGACCCAGTACTTC; cdr3_aa: CASSLTGTPGETQYF; d_call: .; clone_size: .; j_call: TRBJ2-5; v_call: TRBV7-3
cdr3_nt: TGTGCCTGGAGTACTAGTCAGCCAGAGACCCAGTACTTC; cdr3_aa: CAWSTSQPETQYF; d_call: .; clone_size: .; j_call: TRBJ2-5; v_call: TRBV30
cdr3_nt: TGTGCCAGTAGGAGAGAACGGGGGGGCGTTGTCACCGGGGAGCTGTTTTTT; cdr3_aa: CASRRERGGVVTGELFF; d_call: TRBD2; clone_size: .; j_call: TRBJ2-2; v_call: TRBV19
cdr3_nt: TGTGCCAGTAGTATAGATCTATGGACTAGCCACCCACGGGTATACAATGAGCAGTTCTTC; cdr3_aa: CASSIDLWTSHPRVYNEQFF; d_call: TRBD2; clone_size: .; j_call: TRBJ2-1; v_call: TRBV19
cdr3_nt: TGTGCCAGCAGCTTAAATCGCCGGACAGTAAAAGAGACCCAGTACTTC; cdr3_aa: CASSLNRRTVKETQYF; d_call: .; clone_size: once; j_call: TRBJ2-5; v_call: TRBV7-2
cdr3_nt: TGTGCCAGCAGCGTCACAGGCTCGAACACTGAAGCTTTCTTT; cdr3_aa: CASSVTGSNTEAFF; d_call: .; clone_size: once; j_call: TRBJ1-1; v_call: TRBV9
cdr3_nt: TGTGCCAGCAGCTTTACAGGGCCCTACGAGCAGTACTTC; cdr3_aa: CASSFTGPYEQYF; d_call: .; clone_size: .; j_call: TRBJ2-7; v_call: TRBV5-6
cdr3_nt: TGTGCCAGCAGCTTAGCGGGGGGGTCTGGGGCCAACGTCCTGACTTTC; cdr3_aa: CASSLAGGSGANVLTF; d_call: TRBD2; clone_size: .; j_call: TRBJ2-6; v_call: TRBV7-2
cdr3_nt: TGCGCCAGCAGCTCGGGACAGGGTTTAGGGTATGGCTACACCTTC; cdr3_aa: CASSSGQGLGYGYTF; d_call: TRBD1; clone_size: .; j_call: TRBJ1-2; v_call: TRBV5-1
cdr3_nt: TGTGCCAGCAGCTTACGCAGGACAGGGAGGAATCAGCCCCAGCATTTT; cdr3_aa: CASSLRRTGRNQPQHF; d_call: TRBD1; clone_size: .; j_call: TRBJ1-5; v_call: TRBV5-6
cdr3_nt: TGTGCCAGCACAAATAGCTATGAGCAGTTCTTC; cdr3_aa: CASTNSYEQFF; d_call: .; clone_size: .; j_call: TRBJ2-1; v_call: TRBV9
cdr3_nt: TGTGCCAGCAGCCCCTCCGGGACTAGCGGGAGGACAGATACGCAGTATTTT; cdr3_aa: CASSPSGTSGRTDTQYF; d_call: TRBD2; clone_size: .; j_call: TRBJ2-3; v_call: TRBV28
cdr3_nt: TGTGCCAGCAGCTTAAAGGCCGGGACAGTTAATTCACCCCTCCACTTT; cdr3_aa: CASSLKAGTVNSPLHF; d_call: TRBD1; clone_size: .; j_call: TRBJ1-6; v_call: TRBV7-2
cdr3_nt: TGTGCCAGCAGGTTAAGGACGGGACAGGGGGGGTATTACGAGCAGTACTTC; cdr3_aa: CASRLRTGQGGYYEQYF; d_call: TRBD1; clone_size: .; j_call: TRBJ2-7; v_call: TRBV27